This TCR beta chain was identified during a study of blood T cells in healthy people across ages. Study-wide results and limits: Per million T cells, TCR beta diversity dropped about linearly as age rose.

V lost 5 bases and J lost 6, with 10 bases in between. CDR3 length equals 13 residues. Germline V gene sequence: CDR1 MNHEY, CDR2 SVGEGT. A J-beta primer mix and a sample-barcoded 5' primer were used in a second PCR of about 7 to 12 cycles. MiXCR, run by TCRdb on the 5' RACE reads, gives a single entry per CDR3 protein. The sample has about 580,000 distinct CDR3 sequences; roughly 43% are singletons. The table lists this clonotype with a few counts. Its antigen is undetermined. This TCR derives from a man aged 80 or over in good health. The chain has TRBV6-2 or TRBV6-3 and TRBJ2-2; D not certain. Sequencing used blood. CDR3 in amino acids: CASSQDGSGELFF. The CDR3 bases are TGTGCCAGCAGTCAGGACGGTTCCGGGGAGCTGTTTTTT.